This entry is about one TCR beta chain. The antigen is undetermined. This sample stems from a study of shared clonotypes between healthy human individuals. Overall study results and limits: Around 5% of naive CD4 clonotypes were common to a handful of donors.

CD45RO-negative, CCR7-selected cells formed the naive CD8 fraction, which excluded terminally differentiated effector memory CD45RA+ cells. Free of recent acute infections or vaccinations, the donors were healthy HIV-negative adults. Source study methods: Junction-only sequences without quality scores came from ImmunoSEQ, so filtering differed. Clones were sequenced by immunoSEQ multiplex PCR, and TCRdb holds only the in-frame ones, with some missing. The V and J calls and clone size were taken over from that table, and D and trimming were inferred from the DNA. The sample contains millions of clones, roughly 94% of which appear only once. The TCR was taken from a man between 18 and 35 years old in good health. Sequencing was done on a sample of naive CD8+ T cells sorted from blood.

Written as DNA, the CDR3 is TGTGCCTGGAGTGTCAGGGGCAGGCCGCGCTCTGGAAACACCATATATTTT. This sequence encodes CAWSVRGRPRSGNTIYF. This sequence joins TRBV30 and TRBJ1-3; D is possibly TRBD1 (6 bases). The V gene lost 0 bases and the J gene lost 0 bases, with 15 bases spanning the gap. The germline V gene has CDR1 GTSNPN and CDR2 SVGIG (reference sequence). The length of the CDR3 is 17 residues.